Below, one T cell receptor (beta chain) is given with its context. V lost 0 bases, J lost 6 bases, and 20 bases lay in between. Germline CDR1 reads GTSNPN; CDR2 reads SVGIG (reference sequence). The CDR3 spans 16 residues. The sample originates from a study of blood T cell repertoires in COVID-19. Study summary: COVID-19 samples from acute and convalescent phases originated in the United States, Italy and Spain. PBMCs, B-cell-depleted T cells, or T cells were the source of the cDNA or gDNA that made up the material.

Authors' methods: For nucleated cells, counts were estimated from reference gene primer amplification. Assay: immunoSEQ multiplex PCR; the TCRdb copy retains only in-frame clones and omits some. The V and J calls and the clone size are those of that table, but D and trimming were determined from the DNA. The data hold under 140,000 clones, with roughly 76% observed a single time. V and J are TRBV30 and TRBJ1-1; D gene ambiguous. This clonotype originated in a woman in her sixties or seventies with acute or convalescent COVID-19. The source material was peripheral blood. The CDR3, as DNA: TGTGCCTGGAGTGTATTCTTCGGACGGGGAGTCGCTGAAGCTTTCTTT. Its translation: CAWSVFFGRGVAEAFF.